This T cell receptor (beta chain) was documented in a study of blood T cell repertoires in COVID-19. Study-level information: Collection of acute and convalescent COVID-19 samples took place in the United States, Italy and Spain. PBMCs, B-cell-depleted T cells, or T cells provided the cDNA or gDNA that made up the material.

CDR1 and CDR2 from the germline V gene are SGHDT and YYEEEE. The V and J ends lost 3 bases and 7 bases respectively, with 17 bases between them. The CDR3 is 16 amino acids. In the original analysis: From reference gene primer amplification, estimates of nucleated cell counts were derived. Here immunoSEQ multiplex PCR was the method, and the copy in TCRdb shows in-frame clones only, minus some. D and trimming come from the DNA, and the V and J calls and clone size come from that table. The sample includes about 46,000 clones, approximately 89% seen only once; the top ten take approximately 6.4%. V is TRBV5-6 and J is TRBJ1-6; D is uncertain. The specimen was peripheral blood. The sequence was obtained from a man in his sixties with acute or convalescent COVID-19. Written as DNA, the CDR3 is TGTGCCAGCAGCTCCGAGCGGGGTATCGGGAATTCACCCCTCCACTTT. Translation: CASSSERGIGNSPLHF.